Reported below is one TCR beta chain. It has no known antigen specificity. The sample holds no much larger clone one base away, and base qualities are not on file. This specimen comes from a study of shared clonotypes between healthy human individuals (TCRdb year 2020). A note on the overall study: A couple of women and three men aged 18 to 49 years were included in the cohort. For each donor, CD4 naive and CD4 memory were each given three plates, CD8 naive was given two plates, and CD8 memory was given one plate. To estimate repertoire size and how much clonotypes are shared between individuals, the study performed deep sequencing of blood TCR repertoires from roughly five healthy adults. Libraries were prepared and TCR repertoires were sequenced by different laboratories using diverse techniques, in order to increase sequencing depth and limit assay-specific biases. Between about 0.94 and 10 billion PBMCs per donor were obtained by leukapheresis. Paper-wide results and their limitations: Based on pairwise subsampling, the degree of clonotype sharing among donors was expected to be affected by sequencing depth. Estimated clonotype richness was generally larger for naive than for memory subsets. Rarefaction of sorted-subset datasets indicated incomplete sequencing despite the large sequencing depth. Because the study included only a small number of donors, the genetic and exposure-history diversity represented was limited. Only blood was sampled, and tissue TCR repertoires likely differ from those in blood. Roughly 5% of naive CD4, more than 3% of naive CD8, 2% to 2.5% of memory CD4, and less than 0.45% of memory CD8 clonotypes were shared across several donors. Clonotypes shared by all four sorted-subset donors showed higher generation probabilities than non-shared clonotypes.

The CDR3, cysteine through phenylalanine, is 13 amino acids long. Only CDR3 DNA is held: 39 bases, read in frame from base 1. V lost 4 bases and J lost 11 bases; the stretch between them is 15 bases long. In the germline V gene (reference sequence), CDR1 corresponds to LNHDA and CDR2 to SQIVND. Healthy HIV-negative adults with no recently reported acute infections or vaccinations were included as donors. Only Caucasian adults living in Nashville, Tennessee, USA were represented among the donors. CD4+ T cells were enriched through magnetic negative selection, after which naive cells were positively selected on CD45RA and the remaining negative fraction served as the memory subset. Blood was collected by leukapheresis, and PBMCs were isolated by Ficoll-Histopaque density gradient centrifugation and then cryopreserved in liquid nitrogen vapor phase. Analytical flow cytometry was used to check the purity and quantity of every magnetically sorted T cell population. Genomic DNA was isolated from each sorted fraction and quantified by UV absorbance on a Nanodrop 2000c.

Using the deep immunoSEQ assay, multiplex PCR amplified TCR CDR3 regions from genomic DNA. Extracted genomic DNA from each cell subset was distributed evenly across all wells of several immunoSEQ 96-well plates, and each plate was treated as a replicate. For sorted subsets, each replicate PCR was loaded with around 200 ng genomic DNA, equivalent to 25,000 to 35,000 T cell genomes. Purified libraries were measured with a Qubit 3.0 fluorometer, size-checked on a Bioanalyzer 2100, and measured again with the KAPA Library Quantification kit. Every immunoSEQ 96-well plate was sequenced on a separate single-read 150-cycle Illumina NextSeq 550 flow cell. The paper's processing steps were these. The immunoSEQ output contained only junctional sequences without quality scores, so filtering could not match that applied to full-length reads. To assign V/J genes and CDR3, sequences were annotated using PyIR, a Python wrapper for IgBLAST v1.9, with IMGT germline references. Reads were filtered out if the reads had weak V/J assignments (E-value above 1e-6), no CDR3, stop codons, out-of-frame junctions, or ambiguous translated residues. V3J clonotypes were defined by identical inferred V gene, J gene, and CDR3 amino acid sequence. To compute the percentage overlap between repertoires, the number of shared unique clonotypes was divided by the size of the smaller repertoire. Richness of each repertoire was evaluated using RTK rarefaction, the Chao1 estimator, and Recon v2.1 estimates of unobserved clonotypes. OLGA was used to compute generation probabilities for all TCRbeta clonotypes that the gDNA method yielded from a handful of donors. In its TCRdb copy, this immuneACCESS table keeps in-frame sequences only and misses some clones. Where compared with another copy, unresolved V genes explain less than half of these, and the others have no known cause. V, J and clone size are those of that table, while D and trimming were read from the DNA. This sample comprises around 1.4 million clones, approximately 98.5% of them detected only once. Jointly, the top ten make up around 0.38% of the sample.

The source of this sequence is a man aged 25-45 years in good health. The sample was naive CD4+ T cells sorted from blood. According to the study, the label for this sample's cell subset or site signals: CD45RA+ positively selected. The chain employs TRBV19 and TRBJ2-1; the D gene is tentatively TRBD1 or TRBD2, each matching 5 bases. The DNA is TGTGCCAGTAGTAGGGACGGGCGGTTCAAGCAGTTCTTC. It is translated as CASSRDGRFKQFF.